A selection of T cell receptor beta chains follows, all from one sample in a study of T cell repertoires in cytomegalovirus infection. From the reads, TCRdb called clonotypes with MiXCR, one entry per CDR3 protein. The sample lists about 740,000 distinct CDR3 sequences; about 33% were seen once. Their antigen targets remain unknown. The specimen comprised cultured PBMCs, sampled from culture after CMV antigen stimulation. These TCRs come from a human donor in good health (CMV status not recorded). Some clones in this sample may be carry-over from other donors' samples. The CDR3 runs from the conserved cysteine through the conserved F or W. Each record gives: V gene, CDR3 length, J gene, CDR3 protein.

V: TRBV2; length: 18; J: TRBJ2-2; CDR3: CASSWTSGRGANTGELFF
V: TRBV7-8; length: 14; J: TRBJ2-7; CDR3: CASSPGQGRGEQYF
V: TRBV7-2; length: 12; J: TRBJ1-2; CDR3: CASSHRNYGYTF
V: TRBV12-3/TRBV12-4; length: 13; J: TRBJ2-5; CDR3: CASRAQMGETQYF
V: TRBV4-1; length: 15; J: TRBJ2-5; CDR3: CASSRSGLVQETQYF
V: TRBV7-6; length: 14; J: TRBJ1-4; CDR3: CASSLVRGQEKLFF
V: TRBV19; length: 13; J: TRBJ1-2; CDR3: CASSTRDRPSYTF
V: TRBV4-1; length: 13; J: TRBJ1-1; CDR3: CASSQTGQGEAFF
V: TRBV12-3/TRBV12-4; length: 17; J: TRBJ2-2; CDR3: CASSFRLVRGWDRELFF
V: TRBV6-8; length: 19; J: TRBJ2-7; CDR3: CASSYSNSPDRPAFYEQYF
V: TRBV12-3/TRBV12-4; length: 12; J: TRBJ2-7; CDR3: CASSPGGVEQYF
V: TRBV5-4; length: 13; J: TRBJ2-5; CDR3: CASRPNRGETQYF
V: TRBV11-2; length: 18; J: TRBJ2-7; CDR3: CASSPLAPGRGDSYEQYF
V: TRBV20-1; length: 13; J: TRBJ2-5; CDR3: CSARPGSQETQYF
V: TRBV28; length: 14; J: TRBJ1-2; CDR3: CASTLPRDPYGYTF
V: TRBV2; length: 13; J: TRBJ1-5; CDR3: CASTGEVNQPQHF
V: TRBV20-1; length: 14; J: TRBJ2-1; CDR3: CSASGGFTGNEQFF
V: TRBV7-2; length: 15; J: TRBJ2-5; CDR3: CASSLSGQYQETQYF
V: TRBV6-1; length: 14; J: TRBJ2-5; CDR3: CASRGGDHQETQYF
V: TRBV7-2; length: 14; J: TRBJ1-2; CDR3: CASSTDRGGYGYTF
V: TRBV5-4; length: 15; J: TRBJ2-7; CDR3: CASSLKGGQSHEQYF
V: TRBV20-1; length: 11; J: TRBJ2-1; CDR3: CSARETSGQFF
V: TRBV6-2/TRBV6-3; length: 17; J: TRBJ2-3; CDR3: CASSTRRGGGSTDTQYF
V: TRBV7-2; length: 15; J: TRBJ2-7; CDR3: CASSLVPTVPYEQYF
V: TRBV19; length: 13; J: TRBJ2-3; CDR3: CATDDRVRDTQYF
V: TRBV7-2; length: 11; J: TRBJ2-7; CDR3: CASSWDYEQYF
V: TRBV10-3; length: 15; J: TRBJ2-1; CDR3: CAISDSGTGGLEQFF
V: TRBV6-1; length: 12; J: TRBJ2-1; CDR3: CASTGNANEQFF
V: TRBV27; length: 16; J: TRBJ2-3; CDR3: CASSDSQGGTTDTQYF
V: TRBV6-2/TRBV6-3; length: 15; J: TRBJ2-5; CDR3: CASSYPGDSRETQYF
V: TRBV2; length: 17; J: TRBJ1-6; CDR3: CASRGLREAVYNSPLHF
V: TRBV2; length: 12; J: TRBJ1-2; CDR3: CASRPDDYGYTF
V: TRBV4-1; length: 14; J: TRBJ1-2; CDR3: CASSQPRRGNGYTF
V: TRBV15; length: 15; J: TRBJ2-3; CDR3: CATSREGQSTDTQYF
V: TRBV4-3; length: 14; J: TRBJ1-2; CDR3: CASSQDRGTDGYTF